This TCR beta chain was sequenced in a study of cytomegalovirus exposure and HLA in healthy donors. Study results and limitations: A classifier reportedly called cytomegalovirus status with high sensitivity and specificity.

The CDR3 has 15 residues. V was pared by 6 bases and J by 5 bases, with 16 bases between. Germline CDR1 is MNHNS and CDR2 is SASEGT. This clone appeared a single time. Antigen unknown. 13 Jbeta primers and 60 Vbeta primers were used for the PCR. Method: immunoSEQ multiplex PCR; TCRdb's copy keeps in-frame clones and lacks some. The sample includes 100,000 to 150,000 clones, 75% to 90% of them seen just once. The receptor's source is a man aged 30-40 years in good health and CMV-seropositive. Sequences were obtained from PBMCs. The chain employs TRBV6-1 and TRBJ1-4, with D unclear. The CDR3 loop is CASSIRPGGNEKLFF. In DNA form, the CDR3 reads TGTGCCAGCAGCATTAGACCTGGCGGCAATGAAAAACTGTTTTTT.